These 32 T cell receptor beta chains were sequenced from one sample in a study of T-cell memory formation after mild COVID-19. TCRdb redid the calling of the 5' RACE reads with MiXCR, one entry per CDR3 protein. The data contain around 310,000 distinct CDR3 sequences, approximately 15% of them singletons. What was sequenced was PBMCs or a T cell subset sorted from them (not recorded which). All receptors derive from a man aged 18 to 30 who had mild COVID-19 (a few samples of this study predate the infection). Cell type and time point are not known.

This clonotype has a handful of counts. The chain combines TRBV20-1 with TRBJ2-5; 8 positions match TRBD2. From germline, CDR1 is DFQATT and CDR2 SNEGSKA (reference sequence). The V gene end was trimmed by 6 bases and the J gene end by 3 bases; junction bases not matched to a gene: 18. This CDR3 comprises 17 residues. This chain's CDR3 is CSARPVLAGKGEETQYF. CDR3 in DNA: TGCAGTGCCCGACCCGTGTTAGCGGGGAAGGGGGAAGAGACCCAGTACTTC.

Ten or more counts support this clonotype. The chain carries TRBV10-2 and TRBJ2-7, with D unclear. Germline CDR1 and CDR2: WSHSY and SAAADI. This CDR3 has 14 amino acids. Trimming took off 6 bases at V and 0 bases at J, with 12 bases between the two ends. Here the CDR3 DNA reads TGCGCCAGCAGGAGTATAGAGAGCTCCTACGAGCAGTACTTC. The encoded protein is CASRSIESSYEQYF.

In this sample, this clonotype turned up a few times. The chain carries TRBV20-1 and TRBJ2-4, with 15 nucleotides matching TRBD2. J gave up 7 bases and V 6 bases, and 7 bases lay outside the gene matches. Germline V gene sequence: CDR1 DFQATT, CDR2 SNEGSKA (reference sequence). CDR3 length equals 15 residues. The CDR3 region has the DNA TGCAGTGCACATTCCGGGACTAGCGGGAGGAACATTCAGTACTTC. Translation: CSAHSGTSGRNIQYF.

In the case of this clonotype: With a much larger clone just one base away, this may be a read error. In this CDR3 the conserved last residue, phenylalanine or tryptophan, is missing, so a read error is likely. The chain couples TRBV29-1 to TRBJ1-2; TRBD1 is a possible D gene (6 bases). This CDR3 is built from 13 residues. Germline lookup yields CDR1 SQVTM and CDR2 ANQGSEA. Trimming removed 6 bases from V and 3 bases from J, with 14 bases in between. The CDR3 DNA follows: TGCAGCGTCCCTTCCAGGGGCGACTATGGCTACACCATC. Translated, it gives CSVPSRGDYGYTI.

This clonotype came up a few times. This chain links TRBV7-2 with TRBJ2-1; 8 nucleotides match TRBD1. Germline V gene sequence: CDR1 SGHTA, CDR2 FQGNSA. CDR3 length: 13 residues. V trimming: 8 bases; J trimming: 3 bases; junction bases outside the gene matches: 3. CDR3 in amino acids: CASGQGHYNEQFF. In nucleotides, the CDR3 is TGTGCCAGCGGACAGGGCCACTACAATGAGCAGTTCTTC.

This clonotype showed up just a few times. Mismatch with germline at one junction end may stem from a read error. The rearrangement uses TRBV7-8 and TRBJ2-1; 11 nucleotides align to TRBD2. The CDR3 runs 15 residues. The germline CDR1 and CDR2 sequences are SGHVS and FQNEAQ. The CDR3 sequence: CASSLAGGLAGEQFF. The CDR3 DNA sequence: TGTGCCAGCAGCCTAGCGGGGGGACTAGCCGGTGAGCAGTTCTTC.

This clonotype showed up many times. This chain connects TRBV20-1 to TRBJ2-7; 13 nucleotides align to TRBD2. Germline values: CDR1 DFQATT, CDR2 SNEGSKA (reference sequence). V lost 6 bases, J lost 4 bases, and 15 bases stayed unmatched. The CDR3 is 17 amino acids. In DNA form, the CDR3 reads TGCAGTGCAGAGACCTCCGGACTAGCGGGGGAGGGGTACGAGCAGTACTTC. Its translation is CSAETSGLAGEGYEQYF.

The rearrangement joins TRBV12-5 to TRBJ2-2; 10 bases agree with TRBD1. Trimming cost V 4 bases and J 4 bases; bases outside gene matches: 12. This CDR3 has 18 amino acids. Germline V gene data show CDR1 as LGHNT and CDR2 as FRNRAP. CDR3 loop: CASGSRKVGQGITGELFF. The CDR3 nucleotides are TGTGCTAGTGGTTCACGGAAAGTGGGACAGGGGATCACCGGGGAGCTGTTTTTT.

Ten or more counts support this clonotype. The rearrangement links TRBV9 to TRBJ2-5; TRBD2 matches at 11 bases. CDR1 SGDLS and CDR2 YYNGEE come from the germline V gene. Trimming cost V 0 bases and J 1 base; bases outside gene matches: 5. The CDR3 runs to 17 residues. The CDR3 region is CASSVGSSGGRQETQYF. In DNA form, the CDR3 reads TGTGCCAGCAGCGTAGGGTCTAGCGGGGGGCGCCAAGAGACCCAGTACTTC.

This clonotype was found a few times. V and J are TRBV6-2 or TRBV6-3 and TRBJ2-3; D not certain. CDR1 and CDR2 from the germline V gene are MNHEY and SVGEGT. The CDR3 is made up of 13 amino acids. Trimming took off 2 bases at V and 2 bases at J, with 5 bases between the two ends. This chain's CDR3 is CASSYPVTDTQYF. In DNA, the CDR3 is TGTGCCAGCAGTTACCCAGTCACAGATACGCAGTATTTT.

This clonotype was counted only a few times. CDR3 sequence: CASSSGRDQETQYF. Written as DNA, the CDR3 is TGCGCCAGCAGCTCGGGACGTGACCAAGAGACCCAGTACTTC. The rearrangement links TRBV5-1 to TRBJ2-5; possibly TRBD1 or TRBD2 for D (5 bases each). V dropped 3 bases and J dropped 0 bases, with 9 bases sitting between them. Germline CDR1 reads SGHRS; CDR2 reads YFSETQ. The CDR3 is 14 residues long.

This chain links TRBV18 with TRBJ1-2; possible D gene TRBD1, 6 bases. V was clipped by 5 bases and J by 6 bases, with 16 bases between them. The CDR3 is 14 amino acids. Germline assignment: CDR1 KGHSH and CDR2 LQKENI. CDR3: CASSISGDYHGYTF. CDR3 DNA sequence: TGTGCCAGCTCAATATCAGGGGACTATCATGGCTACACCTTC.

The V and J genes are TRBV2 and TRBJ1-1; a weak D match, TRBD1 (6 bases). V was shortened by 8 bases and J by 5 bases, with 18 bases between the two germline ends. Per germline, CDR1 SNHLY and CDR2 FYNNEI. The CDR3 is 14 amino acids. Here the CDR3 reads CASSQGLSGTEAFF. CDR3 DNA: TGTGCCAGCTCACAGGGCCTCTCGGGGACTGAAGCTTTCTTT.

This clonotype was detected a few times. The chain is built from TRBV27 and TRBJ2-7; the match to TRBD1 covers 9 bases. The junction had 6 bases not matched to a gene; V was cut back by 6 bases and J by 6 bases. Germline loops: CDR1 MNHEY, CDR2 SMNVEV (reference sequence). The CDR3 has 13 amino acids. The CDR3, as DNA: TGTGCCAGCAGCCCGGGACAGGGCCTCGAGCAGTACTTC. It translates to CASSPGQGLEQYF.

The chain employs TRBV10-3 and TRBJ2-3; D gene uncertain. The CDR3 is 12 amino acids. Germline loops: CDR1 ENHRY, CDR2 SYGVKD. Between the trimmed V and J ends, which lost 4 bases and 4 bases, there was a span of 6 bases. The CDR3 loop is CAISVVADTQYF. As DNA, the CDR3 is TGTGCCATCAGTGTGGTAGCAGATACGCAGTATTTT.

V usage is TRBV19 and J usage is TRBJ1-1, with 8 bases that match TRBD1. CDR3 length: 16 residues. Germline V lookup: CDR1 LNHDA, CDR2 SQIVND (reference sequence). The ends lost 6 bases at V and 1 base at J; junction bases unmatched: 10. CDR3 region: CASRRPPGQENTEAFF. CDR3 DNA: TGTGCCAGTAGGAGACCCCCGGGACAGGAGAACACTGAAGCTTTCTTT.

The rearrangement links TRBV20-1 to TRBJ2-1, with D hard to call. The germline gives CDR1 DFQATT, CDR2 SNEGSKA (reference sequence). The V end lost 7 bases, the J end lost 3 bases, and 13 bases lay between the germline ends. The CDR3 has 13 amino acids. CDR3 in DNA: TGCAGTGATGCCTTGAGGAACTACAATGAGCAGTTCTTC. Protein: CSDALRNYNEQFF.

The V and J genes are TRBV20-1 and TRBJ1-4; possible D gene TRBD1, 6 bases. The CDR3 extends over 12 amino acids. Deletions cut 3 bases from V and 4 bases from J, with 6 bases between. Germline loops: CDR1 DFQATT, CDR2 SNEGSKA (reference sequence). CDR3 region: CSARDSNEKLFF. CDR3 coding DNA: TGCAGTGCTAGGGACAGTAATGAAAAACTGTTTTTT.

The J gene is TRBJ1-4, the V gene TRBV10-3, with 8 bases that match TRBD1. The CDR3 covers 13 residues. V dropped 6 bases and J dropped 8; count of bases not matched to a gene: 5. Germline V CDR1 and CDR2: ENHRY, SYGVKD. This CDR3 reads CAISPTGEEKLFF. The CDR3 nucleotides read TGTGCCATCAGCCCGACAGGGGAGGAAAAACTGTTTTTT.

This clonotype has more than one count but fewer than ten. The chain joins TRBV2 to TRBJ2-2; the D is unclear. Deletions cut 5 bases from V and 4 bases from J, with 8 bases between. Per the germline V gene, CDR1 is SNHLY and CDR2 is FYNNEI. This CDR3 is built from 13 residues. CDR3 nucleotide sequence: TGTGCCAGCAGTTCGTTCTTCACCGGGGAGCTGTTTTTT. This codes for CASSSFFTGELFF.

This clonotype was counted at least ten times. The DNA for the CDR3 is TGCGCCAGCAGCTTGGACAGAAGGGATACGCAGTATTTT. Protein: CASSLDRRDTQYF. The chain couples TRBV5-1 to TRBJ2-3, with no clear D. V was cut by 0 bases and J by 6 bases, with 8 bases left in between. The CDR3 covers 13 residues. CDR1 SGHRS and CDR2 YFSETQ come from the germline V gene.

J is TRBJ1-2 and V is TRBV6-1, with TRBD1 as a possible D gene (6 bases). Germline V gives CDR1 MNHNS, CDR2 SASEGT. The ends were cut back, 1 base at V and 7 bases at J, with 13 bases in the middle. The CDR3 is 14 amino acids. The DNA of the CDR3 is TGTGCCAGCAGTGAAGTGGGTACAGGGACTGGCTACACCTTC. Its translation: CASSEVGTGTGYTF.

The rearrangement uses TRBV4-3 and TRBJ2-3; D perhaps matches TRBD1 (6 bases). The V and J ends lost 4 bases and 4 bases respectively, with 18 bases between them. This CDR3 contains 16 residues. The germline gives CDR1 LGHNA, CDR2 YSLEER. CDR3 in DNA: TGCGCCAGCAGCCCGGCCCCGGGACAAAAGGCAGATACGCAGTATTTT. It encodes CASSPAPGQKADTQYF.

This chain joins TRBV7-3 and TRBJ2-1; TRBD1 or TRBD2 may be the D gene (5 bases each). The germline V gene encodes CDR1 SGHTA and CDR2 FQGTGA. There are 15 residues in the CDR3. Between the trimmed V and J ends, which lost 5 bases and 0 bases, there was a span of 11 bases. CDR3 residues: CASSAGASSYNEQFF. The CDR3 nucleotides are TGTGCCAGCAGCGCCGGGGCGAGCTCCTACAATGAGCAGTTCTTC.

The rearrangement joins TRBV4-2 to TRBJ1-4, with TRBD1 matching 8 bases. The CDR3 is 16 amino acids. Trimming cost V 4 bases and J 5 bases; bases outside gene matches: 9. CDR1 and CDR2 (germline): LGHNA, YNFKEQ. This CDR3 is CASSRAGGSTNEKLFF. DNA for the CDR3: TGTGCCAGCAGCCGCGCAGGGGGCTCGACAAATGAAAAACTGTTTTTT.

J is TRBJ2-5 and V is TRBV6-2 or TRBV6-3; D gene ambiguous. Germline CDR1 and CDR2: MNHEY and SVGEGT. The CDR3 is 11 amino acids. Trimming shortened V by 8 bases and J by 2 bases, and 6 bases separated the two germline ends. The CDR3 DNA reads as TGTGCCAGCGCGGTACAAGAGACCCAGTACTTC. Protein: CASAVQETQYF.

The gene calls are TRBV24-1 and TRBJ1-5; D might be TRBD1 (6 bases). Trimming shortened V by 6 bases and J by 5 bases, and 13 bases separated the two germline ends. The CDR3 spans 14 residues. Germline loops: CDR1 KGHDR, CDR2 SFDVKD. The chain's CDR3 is CATSRRDTYQPQHF. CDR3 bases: TGTGCCACCAGTCGGCGGGACACTTATCAGCCCCAGCATTTT.

The CDR3 loop is CASSSTPGQGSAGELFF. The DNA for the CDR3 is TGTGCCAGCAGTTCGACCCCGGGACAGGGATCGGCCGGGGAGCTGTTTTTT. This chain links TRBV6-1 with TRBJ2-2; TRBD1 matches at 9 bases. V shed 5 bases and J 6 bases; nucleotides not matched to a gene: 13. This CDR3 has 17 amino acids. The germline V gene encodes CDR1 MNHNS and CDR2 SASEGT.

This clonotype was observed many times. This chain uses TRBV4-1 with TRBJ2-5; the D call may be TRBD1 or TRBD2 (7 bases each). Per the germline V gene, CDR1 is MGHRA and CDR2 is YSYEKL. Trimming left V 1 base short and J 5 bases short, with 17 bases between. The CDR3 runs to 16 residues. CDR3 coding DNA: TGCGCCAGCAGCCAAGCTGGAGCAGGGGGGGGGGAGACCCAGTACTTC. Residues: CASSQAGAGGGETQYF.

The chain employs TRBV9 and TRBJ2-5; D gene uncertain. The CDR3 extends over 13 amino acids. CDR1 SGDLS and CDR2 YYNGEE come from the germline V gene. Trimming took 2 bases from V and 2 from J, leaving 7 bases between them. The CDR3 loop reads CASSVSNQETQYF. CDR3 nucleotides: TGTGCCAGCAGCGTGTCAAATCAAGAGACCCAGTACTTC.

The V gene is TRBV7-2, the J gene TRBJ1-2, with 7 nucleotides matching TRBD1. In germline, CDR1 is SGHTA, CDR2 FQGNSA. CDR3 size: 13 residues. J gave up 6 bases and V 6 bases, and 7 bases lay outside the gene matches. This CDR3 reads CASRPQGVNGYTF. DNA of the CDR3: TGTGCCAGCAGACCTCAGGGGGTAAATGGCTACACCTTC.

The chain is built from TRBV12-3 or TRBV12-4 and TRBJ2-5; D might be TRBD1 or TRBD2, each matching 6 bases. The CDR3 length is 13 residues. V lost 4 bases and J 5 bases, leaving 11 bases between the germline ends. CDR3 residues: CASSYGGWETQYF. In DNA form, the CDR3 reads TGTGCCAGCAGTTACGGGGGCTGGGAGACCCAGTACTTC.